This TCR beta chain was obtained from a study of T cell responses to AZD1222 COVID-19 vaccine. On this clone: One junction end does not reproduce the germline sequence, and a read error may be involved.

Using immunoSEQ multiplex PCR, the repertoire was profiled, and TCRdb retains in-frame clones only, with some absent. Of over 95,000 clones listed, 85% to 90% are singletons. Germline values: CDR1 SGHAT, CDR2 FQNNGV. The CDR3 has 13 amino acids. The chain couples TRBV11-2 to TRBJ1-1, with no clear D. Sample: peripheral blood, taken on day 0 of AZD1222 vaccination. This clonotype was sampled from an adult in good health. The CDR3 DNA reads TGTGCCAGCAGCTTAATCGGTCGGCGGGCTTGGGTCTTT. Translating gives CASSLIGRRAWVF.